The 18 T cell receptor beta chains below all came from one sample that was sequenced in a study of OX40 agonist ivuxolimab in advanced cancers. The method was immunoSEQ multiplex PCR; TCRdb's version includes in-frame clones alone and lacks a portion of them. The table lists about 41,000 clones, 85% of them singletons. The input for sequencing was CD4+ or CD8+ T cells sorted from blood, taken in a trial of the OX40 agonist ivuxolimab. The receptors come from an adult with an advanced solid tumor such as melanoma, head and neck, liver or kidney cancer.

The rearrangement links TRBV7-2 to TRBJ1-1, with unresolved D. This CDR3 region has 12 residues. Germline CDR1 is SGHTA and CDR2 is FQGNSA. V lost 2 bases and J 11 bases, leaving 12 bases between the germline ends. CDR3 nucleotide sequence: TGTGCCAGCAGCTTAAACCGAGGGCGGGCTTTCTTT. As protein: CASSLNRGRAFF.

V is TRBV5-1 and J is TRBJ2-1; 7 positions match TRBD1. V dropped 10 bases and J dropped 0; count of bases not matched to a gene: 13. The CDR3 is 16 amino acids. Germline CDR1 and CDR2: SGHRS and YFSETQ. In DNA, the CDR3 is TGCGCCTGCGAAGAGGGAGCAGGGGGCTCCTACAATGAGCAGTTCTTC. Translating it yields CACEEGAGGSYNEQFF.

Only one count was recorded for this clone. The chain uses TRBV28 and TRBJ2-1; a weak D match, TRBD2 (5 bases). The V end lost 2 bases, the J end lost 11 bases, and 10 bases lay between the germline ends. CDR3 size: 12 residues. Germline loops: CDR1 MDHEN, CDR2 SYDVKM. CDR3: CASSLEGYKQFF. The CDR3 DNA reads as TGTGCCAGCAGTTTAGAGGGATACAAGCAGTTCTTC.

V gene TRBV28 combines with J gene TRBJ2-1; possible D gene TRBD2, 6 bases. The germline V and J ends were trimmed by 3 bases and 6 bases, with 15 bases remaining between them. CDR1 MDHEN and CDR2 SYDVKM come from the germline V gene. This CDR3 contains 15 residues. As DNA, the CDR3 is TGTGCCAGCAGTTTTGGGGGGAGCGGTAGCAATGAGCAGTTCTTC. It yields the protein CASSFGGSGSNEQFF.

The rearrangement joins TRBV15 to TRBJ2-5; 11 bases are shared with TRBD1. The V gene end was trimmed by 5 bases and the J gene end by 4 bases; junction bases not matched to a gene: 12. CDR3 length: 17 residues. Germline V gene sequence: CDR1 LNHNV, CDR2 YYDKDF (reference sequence). The CDR3 DNA reads as TGTGCCACCAGCTCCATAGGACAGGGGGCACCTACAGAGACCCAGTACTTC. This encodes CATSSIGQGAPTETQYF. The entire variable domain, with the rest obtained from reference TRBV15 and TRBJ2-5, is as follows: DAMVIQNPRYQVTQFGKPVTLSCSQTLNHNVMYWYQQKSSQAPKLLFHYYDKDFNNEADTPDNFQSRRPNTSFCFLDIRSPGLGDTAMYLCATSSIGQGAPTETQYFGPGTRLLVL.

The rearrangement joins TRBV29-1 to TRBJ1-2; D unresolved. Trimming removed 7 bases at V and 2 bases at J, with 17 bases between. CDR1 and CDR2 from the germline V gene are SQVTM and ANQGSEA. This CDR3 is built from 14 residues. CDR3 amino acids: CSASDPGGNYGYTF. In DNA form, the CDR3 reads TGCAGCGCCTCTGATCCGGGAGGGAACTATGGCTACACCTTC.

The chain is built from TRBV5-4 and TRBJ1-1; tentative D call: TRBD1 (6 bases). Germline-derived CDR1 and CDR2 are SGHNT and YYREEE (reference sequence). V lost 1 base to trimming and J lost 3 bases, with 13 bases between them. The CDR3 totals 15 residues. CDR3: CASSLYPGADTEAFF. The CDR3 DNA is TGTGCCAGCAGCTTGTATCCGGGGGCAGACACTGAAGCTTTCTTT.

The rearrangement uses TRBV30 and TRBJ2-5; D ambiguous. Trimming took off 0 bases at V and 5 bases at J, with 10 bases between the two ends. The V gene's germline CDR1 is GTSNPN and CDR2 SVGIG (reference sequence). The CDR3 spans 13 residues. The CDR3 DNA follows: TGTGCCTGGAGTGTACTATCGCGGGAGACCCAGTACTTC. Its protein product is CAWSVLSRETQYF.

This chain joins TRBV7-9 and TRBJ2-3; D not resolved. Germline CDR1 SEHNR, CDR2 FQNEAQ (reference sequence). Trimming removed 0 bases at V and 1 base at J, with 8 bases between. The CDR3 length is 15 residues. The CDR3 region has the DNA TGTGCCAGCAGCTTAGCGGTCTTCGGCACAGATACGCAGTATTTT. This encodes CASSLAVFGTDTQYF.

The chain couples TRBV11-3 to TRBJ1-4, with 7 bases lining up with TRBD1. J gave up 5 bases and V 5 bases, and 8 bases lay outside the gene matches. This CDR3 is built from 15 residues. CDR1 SGHNT and CDR2 YENEEA come from the germline V gene. CDR3 nucleotide sequence: TGTGCCAGCAGCCGCTCCTCAGGGGGGAATGAAAAACTGTTTTTT. Translation gives CASSRSSGGNEKLFF.

The gene calls are TRBV23-1 and TRBJ1-4; D unresolved. TRBV23-1 is treated as an ORF (open reading frame) with a function not yet certain. This CDR3 spans 17 amino acids. V was clipped by 0 bases and J by 2 bases, with 13 bases between them. The CDR3 here is CASSQSGFEHTNEKLFF. The CDR3 region has the DNA TGCGCCAGCAGTCAATCGGGTTTCGAGCATACTAATGAAAAACTGTTTTTT.

V usage is TRBV6-5 and J usage is TRBJ1-1; 8 bases agree with TRBD1. J gave up 9 bases and V 8 bases, and 5 bases lay outside the gene matches. CDR3 length equals 11 residues. CDR1 is MNHEY and CDR2 is SVGAGI in the germline V gene. CDR3 sequence reads: CASRGQGKAFF. The CDR3 DNA is TGTGCCAGCCGCGGACAGGGCAAAGCTTTCTTT.

The CDR3 DNA reads as TGTGCTAGTGGCCGTCGGGGGGTTGAAGCTTTCTTT. This sequence encodes CASGRRGVEAFF. The chain carries TRBV12-5 and TRBJ1-1; TRBD1 might be the D (5 bases). This CDR3 contains 12 residues. Germline CDR1 reads LGHNT; CDR2 reads FRNRAP. Between the trimmed V and J ends, which lost 6 bases and 7 bases, there was a span of 12 bases.

This chain uses TRBV28 with TRBJ2-7; 11 nucleotides agree with TRBD1. CDR1 is MDHEN, CDR2 SYDVKM, per germline. J lost 0 bases, V lost 7 bases, and 11 bases had no gene match. This CDR3 is 17 amino acids long. CDR3 nucleotides: TGTGCCAGCACCGGGACAGGGGGTTTTATTAGCTCCTACGAGCAGTACTTC. Its translation: CASTGTGGFISSYEQYF.

The chain uses TRBV18 and TRBJ2-2; perhaps TRBD1 as D (5 bases). The germline V and J ends were trimmed by 0 bases and 0 bases, with 11 bases remaining between them. Germline values: CDR1 KGHSH, CDR2 LQKENI. The CDR3 length is 17 residues. The CDR3 sequence: CASSPPNAGPNTGELFF. The CDR3 DNA follows: TGTGCCAGCTCACCACCGAACGCAGGGCCGAACACCGGGGAGCTGTTTTTT.

The rearrangement links TRBV5-8 to TRBJ2-7; 10 bases agree with TRBD2. CDR3 length: 14 amino acids. V lost 5 bases, J lost 4 bases, and 6 bases stayed unmatched. The V gene's germline CDR1 is SGHTS and CDR2 YDEGEE. The CDR3 loop reads CASRRLAGQYEQYF. The CDR3 DNA reads as TGTGCCAGCAGGCGACTAGCGGGTCAATACGAGCAGTACTTC.

The chain employs TRBV4-1 and TRBJ2-7; 10 nucleotides align to TRBD2. The V gene end was trimmed by 4 bases and the J gene end by 2 bases; junction bases not matched to a gene: 11. The CDR3 has 17 amino acids. The germline V gene encodes CDR1 MGHRA and CDR2 YSYEKL. The CDR3 here is CASSRIPGLAKTYEQYF. The CDR3 DNA reads TGCGCCAGCAGCCGGATCCCGGGACTAGCGAAAACCTACGAGCAGTACTTC.

The chain carries TRBV11-2 and TRBJ2-3; D not certain. CDR3 length: 13 amino acids. V lost 6 bases, J lost 1 base, and 8 bases lay in between. The germline V gene has CDR1 SGHAT and CDR2 FQNNGV. The CDR3 protein is CASRSTGTDTQYF. As DNA, the CDR3 is TGTGCCAGCAGGTCAACAGGCACAGATACGCAGTATTTT.